One and the same sample provided the 14 T cell receptor beta chains below, sequenced in a study of T cells after posttransplantation cyclophosphamide. Cells defined as naive were viable CD3+CD4+ or CD3+CD8+ and CCR7+CD45RA+CD45RO-CD95-CD27+CD28+. This table comes from immunoSEQ multiplex PCR, and its TCRdb copy is limited to in-frame clones, with some not included. The sample records fewer than 35,000 clones, 91% being singletons. Sample: naive CD4+ T cells sorted from blood. Source of these receptors: a man aged 30 to 39 in good health and a related stem cell transplant donor.

The genes are TRBV6-1 and TRBJ2-3; D is uncertain. This CDR3 region has 12 residues. Germline CDR1 and CDR2: MNHNS and SASEGT. Trimming shortened V by 7 bases and J by 4 bases, and 9 bases separated the two germline ends. CDR3 loop: CASTPLPDTQYF. CDR3 DNA: TGTGCCAGCACCCCCCTTCCAGATACGCAGTATTTT.

The J gene is TRBJ1-4, the V gene TRBV19, with TRBD1 matching over 8 bases. The CDR3 is 13 residues long. In germline, CDR1 is LNHDA, CDR2 SQIVND (reference sequence). V lost 10 bases and J lost 8; bases outside the gene matches: 9. The CDR3: CATTGQGSEKLFF. Written as DNA, the CDR3 is TGTGCCACCACAGGACAGGGCTCCGAAAAACTGTTTTTT.

CDR3: CASSLKTGQTPLHF. The CDR3 DNA sequence: TGTGCCAGCAGCTTGAAGACGGGTCAAACACCCCTCCACTTT. The rearrangement joins TRBV5-5 to TRBJ1-6; D call uncertain. Germline CDR1 is SGHKS and CDR2 is YYEKEE (reference sequence). V lost 1 base and J 11 bases, leaving 13 bases between the germline ends. There are 14 residues in the CDR3.

This chain uses TRBV19 with TRBJ2-7; TRBD2 aligns across 11 bases. In germline, CDR1 is LNHDA, CDR2 SQIVND (reference sequence). V lost 6 bases, J lost 3 bases, and 4 bases stayed unmatched. The CDR3 has 14 amino acids. The chain's CDR3 is CASRLAGDGYEQYF. DNA of the CDR3: TGTGCCAGTAGACTAGCGGGGGATGGCTACGAGCAGTACTTC.

The chain employs TRBV28 and TRBJ2-1; 10 nucleotides line up with TRBD2. In germline, CDR1 is MDHEN, CDR2 SYDVKM. Trimming at V came to 5 bases and at J to 7 bases, leaving 8 bases not matched to a gene. This CDR3 has 15 amino acids. DNA of the CDR3: TGTGCCAGCAGTCGAGCGGGGGGGCATCTAAATGAGCAGTTCTTC. Its protein product is CASSRAGGHLNEQFF.

The chain carries TRBV13 and TRBJ1-2; D gene uncertain. The CDR3 runs 14 residues. The V gene lost 5 bases and the J gene lost 8 bases, with 18 bases spanning the gap. Germline V gene data show CDR1 as PRHDT and CDR2 as FYEKMQ (reference sequence). This CDR3 reads CASSPSTGLRGYTF. DNA of the CDR3: TGTGCCAGCAGCCCCTCAACCGGTCTTCGCGGCTACACCTTC.

The chain recombines TRBV7-2 with TRBJ2-5; 9 positions agree with TRBD2. With V trimmed by 2 bases and J by 4 bases, 2 bases remained unmatched. The CDR3 extends over 14 amino acids. Germline V CDR1 and CDR2: SGHTA, FQGNSA. The CDR3 loop is CASSLSAGGETQYF. CDR3 in DNA: TGTGCCAGCAGCTTATCAGCGGGGGGAGAGACCCAGTACTTC. Supplemented by reference TRBV7-2 and TRBJ2-5, the full variable domain reads GAGVSQSPSNKVTEKGKDVELRCDPISGHTALYWYRQSLGQGLEFLIYFQGNSAPDKSGLPSDRFSAERTGGSVSTLTIQRTQQEDSAVYLCASSLSAGGETQYFGPGTRLLVL.

V and J are TRBV19 and TRBJ2-5, with a possible D match to TRBD1 (6 bases). Trimming shortened V by 5 bases and J by 6 bases, and 25 bases separated the two germline ends. Germline V CDR1 and CDR2: LNHDA, SQIVND (reference sequence). The CDR3 spans 17 residues. CDR3 protein: CASSPRRSTGTAKTQYF. DNA of the CDR3: TGTGCCAGTAGTCCGAGGCGATCCACAGGGACGGCCAAGACCCAGTACTTC.

V usage is TRBV5-6 and J usage is TRBJ2-5; a weak D match, TRBD1 (8 bases). CDR3 size: 15 residues. With 3 bases removed from V and 2 bases from J, the gap between germline ends came to 14 bases. Germline assignment: CDR1 SGHDT and CDR2 YYEEEE. The CDR3 DNA reads TGTGCCAGCAGCTCACAGGGGGGGCGGCAAGAGACCCAGTACTTC. This codes for CASSSQGGRQETQYF.

This clone has just one count. This chain links TRBV9 with TRBJ1-3; D uncertain. Germline CDR1 SGDLS, CDR2 YYNGEE. V was clipped by 0 bases and J by 3 bases, with 13 bases between them. The CDR3 consists of 16 residues. The CDR3 coding sequence is TGTGCCAGCAGCGTAGGTGAGGGAGGGATTGGAAACACCATATATTTT. It encodes CASSVGEGGIGNTIYF.

V and J are TRBV7-3 and TRBJ1-6; perhaps TRBD1 as D (6 bases). Germline V gives CDR1 SGHTA, CDR2 FQGTGA. Trimming pared 3 bases from V and 7 bases from J, leaving 10 bases between. This CDR3 is 14 amino acids long. This CDR3 reads CASSFTGRNSPLHF. The CDR3 coding sequence is TGTGCCAGCAGCTTTACAGGGCGAAATTCACCCCTCCACTTT.

This clone was counted once. The V call is TRBV4-3, the J call TRBJ2-2, with 10 bases fitting TRBD2. This CDR3 has 14 residues. CDR1 is LGHNA and CDR2 is YSLEER in the germline V gene. Germline trimming cut 4 bases from V and 7 bases from J; bases unmatched to any gene: 3. CDR3 nucleotides: TGCGCCAGCAGCCCCGGGACTAGCGACGGGGAGCTGTTTTTT. Its protein is CASSPGTSDGELFF.

This chain links TRBV6-5 with TRBJ2-7; D may be TRBD2 (6 bases). The CDR3 extends over 15 amino acids. V dropped 2 bases and J dropped 2 bases, with 13 bases sitting between them. Germline V gene lookup returns CDR1 MNHEY and CDR2 SVGAGI. CDR3 sequence reads: CASSYGGTSAYEQYF. The DNA for the CDR3 is TGTGCCAGCAGTTACGGGGGGACCTCAGCCTACGAGCAGTACTTC.

This sequence joins TRBV4-3 and TRBJ2-4; 7 positions match TRBD1. The junction had 17 bases not matched to a gene; V was cut back by 0 bases and J by 0 bases. The CDR3 contains 21 residues. Per germline, CDR1 LGHNA and CDR2 YSLEER. CDR3 DNA: TGCGCCAGCAGCCAAGATCAAGTGACAGGGTTAAAAAGGGTAGCCAAAAACATTCAGTACTTC. Translating it yields CASSQDQVTGLKRVAKNIQYF.